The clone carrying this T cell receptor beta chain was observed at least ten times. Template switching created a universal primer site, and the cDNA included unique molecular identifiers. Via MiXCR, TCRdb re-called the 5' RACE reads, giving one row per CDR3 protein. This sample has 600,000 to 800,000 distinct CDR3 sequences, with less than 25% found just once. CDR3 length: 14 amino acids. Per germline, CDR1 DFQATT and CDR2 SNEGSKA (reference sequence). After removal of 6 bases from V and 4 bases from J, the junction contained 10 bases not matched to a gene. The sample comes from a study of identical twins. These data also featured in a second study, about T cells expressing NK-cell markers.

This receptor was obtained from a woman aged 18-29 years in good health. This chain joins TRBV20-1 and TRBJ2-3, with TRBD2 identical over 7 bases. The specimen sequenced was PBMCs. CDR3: CSATGLGRSDTQYF. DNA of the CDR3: TGCAGTGCCACGGGACTCGGGAGGTCAGATACGCAGTATTTT.